What follows are 3 T cell receptor beta chains derived from one specimen sequenced in a study of liver allograft versus peripheral blood T cells. As for the study in general: Liver transplant recipients had T cell receptor repertoires compared between transplanted liver and peripheral blood.

TCRdb redid the calling of the reads with MiXCR, one entry per CDR3 protein. Here the sample spans 9,700 or so distinct CDR3 sequences, approximately 26% being singletons. These receptors were taken from a human patient who had a liver transplant. Some T cells could come from the graft donor.

This clonotype was recorded many times. CDR3 amino acids: CASSLEGRGNDEQYF. The CDR3 nucleotides are TGTGCCAGCAGTTTAGAGGGCAGGGGTAACGACGAGCAGTACTTC. This chain joins TRBV12-3 or TRBV12-4 and TRBJ2-7; perhaps TRBD1 as D (6 bases). The CDR3 consists of 15 residues. The V end lost 1 base, the J end lost 5 bases, and 15 bases lay between the germline ends.

This clonotype was seen a handful of times. V usage is TRBV12-3 or TRBV12-4 and J usage is TRBJ2-1, with a tentative D call TRBD1 (5 bases). Trimming left V 4 bases short and J 7 bases short, with 17 bases between. CDR3 length: 15 amino acids. Here the CDR3 reads CASSSRQRFINEQFF. Written as DNA, the CDR3 is TGTGCCAGCAGTTCTCGACAGAGGTTTATAAATGAGCAGTTCTTC.

This clonotype was seen only once. This chain links TRBV6-6 with TRBJ2-5, with D possibly TRBD1 on 5 matching bases. CDR1 is MNHNY and CDR2 is SVGAGI in the germline V gene (reference sequence). The V gene lost 6 bases and the J gene lost 5 bases, with 19 bases spanning the gap. The CDR3 is 15 amino acids. The CDR3 is CASRVGAANPETQYF. Here the CDR3 DNA reads TGTGCCAGCAGGGTTGGGGCGGCGAATCCGGAGACCCAGTACTTC.